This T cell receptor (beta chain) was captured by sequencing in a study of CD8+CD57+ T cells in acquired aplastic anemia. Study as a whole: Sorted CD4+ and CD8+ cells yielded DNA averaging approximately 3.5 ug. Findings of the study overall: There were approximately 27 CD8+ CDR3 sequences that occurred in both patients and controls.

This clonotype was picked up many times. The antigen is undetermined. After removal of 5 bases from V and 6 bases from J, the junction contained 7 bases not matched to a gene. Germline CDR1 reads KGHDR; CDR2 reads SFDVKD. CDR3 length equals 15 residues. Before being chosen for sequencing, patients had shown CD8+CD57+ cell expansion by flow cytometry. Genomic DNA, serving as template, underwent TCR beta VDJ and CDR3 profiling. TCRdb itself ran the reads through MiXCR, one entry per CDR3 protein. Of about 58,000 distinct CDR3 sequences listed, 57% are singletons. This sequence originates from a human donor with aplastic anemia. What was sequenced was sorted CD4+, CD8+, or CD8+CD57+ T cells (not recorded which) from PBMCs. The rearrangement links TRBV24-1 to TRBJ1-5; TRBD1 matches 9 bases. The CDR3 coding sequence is TGTGCCACCAGTGGTGCCGGGACAGGGAGTCAGCCCCAGCATTTT. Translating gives CATSGAGTGSQPQHF.